This T cell receptor (beta chain) derives from a study of post-analysis software for immune sequencing data. At the level of the study: Secondary progressive, relapsing-remitting and progressive-relapsing multiple sclerosis were among the included disease courses. Whole-study findings and limits: Relative to controls, patients had five TRBV segments at higher frequency, with TRBV5-6, TRBV5-1 and TRBV20-1 among these. Batch-matched samples strongly co-clustered by F measure.

This clonotype was seen repeatedly, ten times or more. Its antigen is unknown. Germline loops: CDR1 SQVTM, CDR2 ANQGSEA. The CDR3 is made up of 17 amino acids. With V trimmed by 4 bases and J by 3 bases, 12 bases remained unmatched. Unique-molecular-identifier-tagged TCR beta cDNA libraries were used. TCRdb redid the calling of the PCR reads with MiXCR, one entry per CDR3 protein. The sample carries fewer than 850,000 distinct CDR3 sequences, 30% recorded once. The source of this sequence is a girl aged 10-17 years with multiple sclerosis. This sequence joins TRBV29-1 and TRBJ2-5; 12 positions agree with TRBD1. Sequenced material: blood. CDR3 bases: TGCAGCGTTGGGCCGGGACAGGGGGCTATGGGGGAAGAGACCCAGTACTTC. This gives the protein CSVGPGQGAMGEETQYF.